These 9 T cell receptor beta chains were sequenced from one sample in a study of blood T cells in healthy people across ages. For the second PCR, which ran for about 6 to 11 cycles, a sample-barcoded 5' primer and a J-beta primer mix were used. TCRdb ran MiXCR on the 5' RACE reads and lists one entry per CDR3 protein. The table lists roughly 700,000 distinct CDR3 sequences, about 52% of them singletons. The sample was blood. The receptors were sampled from a woman aged 55 to 70 in good health.

This clonotype was seen more than once but under ten times. The V and J genes are TRBV9 and TRBJ2-7; no definite D call. Trimming shortened V by 0 bases and J by 0 bases, and 4 bases separated the two germline ends. This CDR3 contains 13 residues. Germline loops: CDR1 SGDLS, CDR2 YYNGEE. The DNA of the CDR3 is TGTGCCAGCAGCGTAGTCCCCTCCTACGAGCAGTACTTC. This encodes CASSVVPSYEQYF. Complete variable domain (other parts from reference TRBV9 and TRBJ2-7): DSGVTQTPKHLITATGQRVTLRCSPRSGDLSVYWYQQSLDQGLQFLIQYYNGEERAKGNILERFSAQQFPDLHSELNLSSLELGDSALYFCASSVVPSYEQYFGPGTRLTVT.

A few counts support this clonotype. The chain recombines TRBV20-1 with TRBJ2-1; D might be TRBD2 (6 bases). The V and J ends lost 4 bases and 7 bases respectively, with 17 bases between them. The CDR3 has 14 residues. CDR1 and CDR2 from the germline V gene are DFQATT and SNEGSKA (reference sequence). DNA of the CDR3: TGCAGTGCTACCATCGGGGGTAAAGTTAATGAGCAGTTCTTC. It encodes CSATIGGKVNEQFF.

CDR3 in DNA: TGCGCCAGCAGCTTGGAAGCGGCATCCTACAATGAGCAGTACTTC. Amino acid sequence: CASSLEAASYNEQYF. The chain recombines TRBV5-1 with TRBJ2-7; tentatively, D is TRBD2 (5 bases). The CDR3 is 15 amino acids. V lost 0 bases and J 7 bases, leaving 17 bases between the germline ends. Germline CDR1 and CDR2: SGHRS and YFSETQ.

This clonotype has only a few counts. The J gene is TRBJ1-4, the V gene TRBV3-1; the D is unclear. V was pared by 4 bases and J by 7 bases, with 19 bases between. Germline CDR1 reads LGHDT; CDR2 reads YNNKEL (reference sequence). The CDR3 runs 16 residues. The CDR3 region is CASSRRGPANGEKLFF. CDR3 in DNA: TGTGCCAGCAGCCGAAGAGGACCGGCCAACGGTGAAAAACTGTTTTTT.

In this sample, this clonotype turned up a few times. The chain has TRBV24-1 and TRBJ2-7; TRBD2 matches at 11 bases. Germline V gene sequence: CDR1 KGHDR, CDR2 SFDVKD. This CDR3 spans 16 amino acids. Germline trimming cut 3 bases from V and 5 bases from J; bases unmatched to any gene: 8. The CDR3 is CATSDPVAGGPDEQYF. CDR3 sequence (DNA): TGTGCCACCAGTGATCCCGTAGCGGGAGGGCCCGACGAGCAGTACTTC.

The chain has TRBV4-3 and TRBJ1-2; the match to TRBD1 covers 11 bases. V gave up 1 base and J gave up 3 bases; unmatched junction bases: 7. CDR1 is LGHNA, CDR2 YSLEER, per germline. This CDR3 has 17 amino acids. In DNA, the CDR3 is TGCGCCAGCAGCCAAGTTTCTGGGGACAGGGGGGACTATGGCTACACCTTC. The encoded protein is CASSQVSGDRGDYGYTF.

The chain uses TRBV27 and TRBJ1-1; D not resolved. Trimming pared 4 bases from V and 1 base from J, leaving 22 bases between. This CDR3 is built from 18 residues. From germline, CDR1 is MNHEY and CDR2 SMNVEV (reference sequence). CDR3 in amino acids: CASSYKPPGWGRNTEAFF. The CDR3 nucleotides are TGTGCCAGCAGTTATAAACCGCCAGGTTGGGGAAGGAACACTGAAGCTTTCTTT.

This chain uses TRBV9 with TRBJ2-5, with D perhaps TRBD1 (5 bases). V lost 7 bases, J lost 4 bases, and 20 bases lay in between. The CDR3 is 15 residues long. The germline V gene encodes CDR1 SGDLS and CDR2 YYNGEE. The CDR3: CASQPGLGIGETQYF. The DNA for the CDR3 is TGTGCCAGCCAACCAGGGCTTGGTATTGGAGAGACCCAGTACTTC.

The table lists this clonotype with a few counts. The rearrangement links TRBV4-2 to TRBJ2-3, with no clear D. V was cut by 1 base and J by 6 bases, with 11 bases left in between. Germline V gene data show CDR1 as LGHNA and CDR2 as YNFKEQ. CDR3 length: 14 amino acids. The CDR3 bases are TGTGCCAGCAGCCAAGCAGGTCCCTGGGATACGCAGTATTTT. This gives the protein CASSQAGPWDTQYF.